The 31 T cell receptor beta chains in this list originate from one sample, sequenced in a study of T cell responses to AZD1222 COVID-19 vaccine. Assay: immunoSEQ multiplex PCR; the TCRdb copy retains only in-frame clones and omits some. The data contain 150,000 to 200,000 clones, 88% of them seen just once; the ten biggest clones take up around 10%. The specimen was peripheral blood, collected 28 days after the second AZD1222 dose. Receptors were obtained from an adult who received the AZD1222 COVID-19 vaccine.

This sequence joins TRBV3-1 (or the pseudogene TRBV3-2) and TRBJ1-2; D is undetermined. The CDR3 runs 15 residues. The ends were cut back, 3 bases at V and 3 bases at J, with 14 bases in the middle. Looked up from germline, CDR1 is LGHDT and CDR2 is YNNKEL (reference sequence). The CDR3 spells CASSQVYSGDYGYTF. DNA for the CDR3: TGTGCCAGCAGCCAGGTATATAGCGGGGACTATGGCTACACCTTC.

V and J are TRBV3-1 (or the pseudogene TRBV3-2) and TRBJ2-7; a possible D gene is TRBD1 (5 bases). Germline CDR1 LGHDT, CDR2 YNNKEL (reference sequence). V was clipped by 4 bases and J by 2 bases, with 9 bases between them. The CDR3 spans 13 residues. The DNA of the CDR3 is TGTGCCAGCAGCCTACAGGTTACCTACGAGCAGTACTTC. This encodes CASSLQVTYEQYF.

The gene calls are TRBV10-3 and TRBJ1-2; possibly TRBD1 for D (5 bases). Germline V gene data show CDR1 as ENHRY and CDR2 as SYGVKD. This CDR3 contains 13 residues. V gave up 3 bases and J gave up 4 bases, with 9 bases separating them. The CDR3 sequence: CAISEQEPYGYTF. DNA of the CDR3: TGTGCCATCAGTGAACAGGAGCCCTATGGCTACACCTTC.

This clone was counted between two and nine times. V is TRBV7-2 and J is TRBJ1-4, with 7 nucleotides matching TRBD1. The CDR3 consists of 17 residues. CDR1 SGHTA and CDR2 FQGNSA come from the germline V gene. J lost 0 bases, V lost 4 bases, and 8 bases had no gene match. CDR3 sequence: CASSSGQLPSTNEKLFF. As DNA, the CDR3 is TGTGCCAGCAGCTCGGGACAGCTACCATCAACTAATGAAAAACTGTTTTTT.

The V and J genes are TRBV30 and TRBJ2-5; TRBD2 matches at 9 bases. This CDR3 contains 15 residues. The V and J ends lost 0 bases and 4 bases, in that order; junction bases with no gene match: 6. In germline, CDR1 is GTSNPN, CDR2 SVGIG (reference sequence). CDR3 bases: TGTGCCTGGAGTGTACGAGCGGGGGGTGGAGAGACCCAGTACTTC. Protein: CAWSVRAGGGETQYF.

The table lists this clone with a count of one. The chain joins TRBV6-2 or TRBV6-3 to TRBJ2-3; D ambiguous. V dropped 6 bases and J dropped 10 bases, with 17 bases sitting between them. The germline V gene has CDR1 MNHEY and CDR2 SVGEGT. There are 13 residues in the CDR3. CDR3 sequence: CASSRGADLAQYF. CDR3 in DNA: TGTGCCAGCAGCCGAGGTGCAGACCTGGCGCAGTATTTT.

The chain joins TRBV28 to TRBJ2-7; D is perhaps TRBD1 or TRBD2 (6 bases each). CDR3 length: 14 amino acids. With 7 bases removed from V and 0 bases from J, the gap between germline ends came to 13 bases. Germline CDR1 MDHEN, CDR2 SYDVKM. DNA for the CDR3: TGTGCCAGCAAGGGGGGTGGGAGCTCCTACGAGCAGTACTTC. As protein: CASKGGGSSYEQYF.

The chain recombines TRBV5-1 with TRBJ2-2, with unresolved D. Deletions cut 0 bases from V and 6 bases from J, with 9 bases between. The germline gives CDR1 SGHRS, CDR2 YFSETQ. CDR3 length: 14 residues. CDR3 coding DNA: TGCGCCAGCAGCTTGGAAACGGTCCCCGGGGAGCTGTTTTTT. Encoded protein: CASSLETVPGELFF.

This rearrangement joins TRBV30 to TRBJ1-2; weak D call: TRBD1 (6 bases). The CDR3 has 13 residues. With 2 bases removed from V and 7 bases from J, the gap between germline ends came to 14 bases. Germline V gene lookup returns CDR1 GTSNPN and CDR2 SVGIG (reference sequence). CDR3 coding DNA: TGTGCCTGGAGTTCGGGGGCGCCAACTGGCTACACCTTC. It specifies CAWSSGAPTGYTF.

The chain links TRBV27 to TRBJ2-5; 14 nucleotides agree with TRBD2. Germline CDR1 MNHEY, CDR2 SMNVEV (reference sequence). V lost 5 bases, J lost 5 bases, and 13 bases stayed unmatched. The CDR3 runs 18 residues. The CDR3 loop is CASSARTSGGYPRETQYF. The CDR3 DNA follows: TGTGCCAGCAGTGCTCGGACTAGCGGGGGGTATCCAAGGGAGACCCAGTACTTC.

The chain joins TRBV6-2 or TRBV6-3 to TRBJ1-4, with D unclear. The V gene lost 6 bases and the J gene lost 10 bases, with 12 bases spanning the gap. CDR3 length: 12 amino acids. From germline, CDR1 is MNHEY and CDR2 SVGEGT. The CDR3 DNA reads TGTGCCAGCAGCCCCGACCGCTTAAAACTGTTTTTT. It translates to CASSPDRLKLFF.

This chain connects TRBV5-5 to TRBJ2-7; the D is unclear. V was trimmed by 2 bases and J by 3 bases, leaving 12 bases between them. The germline gives CDR1 SGHKS, CDR2 YYEKEE (reference sequence). The CDR3 sequence is 14 residues long. The CDR3 DNA sequence: TGTGCCAGCAGCTTAGAAGGATTACTCTACGAGCAGTACTTC. It translates to CASSLEGLLYEQYF.

The V and J genes are TRBV5-1 and TRBJ1-1; D is unclear. Germline V lookup: CDR1 SGHRS, CDR2 YFSETQ. V dropped 1 base and J dropped 2 bases, with 12 bases sitting between them. The CDR3 spans 15 residues. This CDR3 is CASSLIPGVNTEAFF. The CDR3 DNA reads TGCGCCAGCAGCTTGATCCCGGGCGTAAACACTGAAGCTTTCTTT.

This clone was seen a few times. J is TRBJ2-7 and V is TRBV6-6, with 9 positions matching TRBD1. The CDR3 length is 15 residues. After removal of 5 bases from V and 5 bases from J, the junction contained 10 bases not matched to a gene. Germline CDR1 reads MNHNY; CDR2 reads SVGAGI (reference sequence). Here the CDR3 reads CASSGTTGGVDEQYF. The DNA for the CDR3 is TGTGCCAGCAGTGGCACGACAGGGGGTGTCGACGAGCAGTACTTC.

In the case of this clone: Other DNA sequences within the sample encode an identical CDR3. The J gene is TRBJ2-5, the V gene TRBV7-3; no clear D. The V gene lost 2 bases and the J gene lost 1 base, with 8 bases spanning the gap. Germline loops: CDR1 SGHTA, CDR2 FQGTGA. CDR3 length: 14 residues. CDR3 nucleotides: TGTGCCAGCAGCTTAGTTGGCGGCCAAGAGACCCAGTACTTC. It codes for CASSLVGGQETQYF.

This clone came up once. The rearrangement links TRBV19 to TRBJ2-3; D call uncertain. CDR1 and CDR2 (germline): LNHDA, SQIVND (reference sequence). The germline V and J ends were trimmed by 3 bases and 3 bases, with 10 bases remaining between them. CDR3 size: 14 residues. The DNA of the CDR3 is TGTGCCAGTAGTATGGGGTTTAGGACAGATACGCAGTATTTT. Translation: CASSMGFRTDTQYF.

With regard to this clone: A read error may produce the germline difference seen at one junction end. The chain couples TRBV7-7 to TRBJ2-2; a possible D gene is TRBD2 (6 bases). Germline V gene sequence: CDR1 SSHAT, CDR2 FNYEAQ (reference sequence). This CDR3 is built from 14 residues. The CDR3: CASSSGGSTGELFF. CDR3 bases: TGTGCTAGCAGCTCCGGGGGTAGTACCGGGGAGCTGTTTTTT.

Notes on this clone: A read error may account for a junction end that differs from germline. The rearrangement uses TRBV29-1 and TRBJ1-4; 9 bases fit TRBD1. The germline CDR1 and CDR2 sequences are SQVTM and ANQGSEA. This CDR3 spans 13 amino acids. In DNA form, the CDR3 reads TGCAGCGTCGAAGACAGGGGGAATGAAAAACTGTTTTTT. Its translation is CSVEDRGNEKLFF.

The rearrangement uses TRBV5-1 and TRBJ2-3; 7 bases fit TRBD1. J was trimmed by 1 base and V by 1 base; bases with no gene match: 6. Germline CDR1 SGHRS, CDR2 YFSETQ. This CDR3 region has 16 residues. Here the CDR3 DNA reads TGCGCCAGCAGCTTGACCACAGGGGCCCGCACAGATACGCAGTATTTT. Its translation: CASSLTTGARTDTQYF.

This clone was seen a single time. The V call is TRBV7-3, the J call TRBJ2-7, with D unresolved. The CDR3 extends over 15 amino acids. Germline lookup yields CDR1 SGHTA and CDR2 FQGTGA. V lost 1 base and J 2 bases, leaving 12 bases between the germline ends. The CDR3 sequence: CASSLSSPGPYEQYF. CDR3 sequence (DNA): TGTGCCAGCAGCTTAAGTTCCCCAGGACCCTACGAGCAGTACTTC.

The rearrangement uses TRBV19 and TRBJ1-5; D unclear. The CDR3 totals 14 residues. V was pared by 5 bases and J by 0 bases, with 8 bases between. Germline V gives CDR1 LNHDA, CDR2 SQIVND (reference sequence). CDR3 in amino acids: CASSDNYSNQPQHF. The CDR3 DNA reads TGTGCCAGTAGTGACAACTATAGCAATCAGCCCCAGCATTTT.

The chain has TRBV4-1 and TRBJ1-3, with D perhaps TRBD1 (6 bases). The CDR3 is 16 amino acids. The V end was cut by 4 bases, the J end by 0 bases, with 13 bases between. Germline CDR1 reads MGHRA; CDR2 reads YSYEKL. CDR3 sequence: CASSLHQDSSGNTIYF. The CDR3, as DNA: TGCGCCAGCAGCCTTCACCAGGACAGCTCTGGAAACACCATATATTTT.

This CDR3 is CASNLRADGYTF. CDR3 in DNA: TGTGCCAGTAATCTCCGGGCAGATGGCTACACCTTC. This chain connects TRBV2 to TRBJ1-2; D is ambiguous. There are 12 residues in the CDR3. Looked up from germline, CDR1 is SNHLY and CDR2 is FYNNEI. Trimming stripped 9 bases from V and 6 bases from J, with 14 bases between.

The chain joins TRBV19 to TRBJ2-3, with 8 bases matching TRBD1. Germline V gives CDR1 LNHDA, CDR2 SQIVND (reference sequence). The CDR3 runs 15 residues. The V gene end was trimmed by 3 bases and the J gene end by 2 bases; junction bases not matched to a gene: 4. The CDR3 DNA reads TGTGCCAGTAGTATTTGGGACAGGCCCACAGATACGCAGTATTTT. The encoded protein is CASSIWDRPTDTQYF.

CDR3 bases: TGTGCCAGCAGCTTGGAACTAGCGGGGGGAGAAGATACGCAGTATTTT. Translated: CASSLELAGGEDTQYF. This chain connects TRBV5-4 to TRBJ2-3; 12 nucleotides align to TRBD2. CDR3 length: 16 residues. The junction had 4 bases not matched to a gene; V was cut back by 0 bases and J by 5 bases. Germline values: CDR1 SGHNT, CDR2 YYREEE (reference sequence).

The chain couples TRBV5-1 to TRBJ2-3, with D maybe TRBD1 (5 bases). The germline gives CDR1 SGHRS, CDR2 YFSETQ. The length of the CDR3 is 13 residues. Trimming stripped 0 bases from V and 4 bases from J, with 6 bases between. CDR3 in amino acids: CASSLEGSDTQYF. As DNA, the CDR3 is TGCGCCAGCAGCTTGGAGGGGTCAGATACGCAGTATTTT.

J is TRBJ2-2 and V is TRBV9, with no clear D. This CDR3 has 15 residues. Germline CDR1 reads SGDLS; CDR2 reads YYNGEE. Trimming cost V 3 bases and J 4 bases, with 13 bases left between them. Written as DNA, the CDR3 is TGTGCCAGCAGCGCTCCCGAGAGGACCACCGGGGAGCTGTTTTTT. Protein product: CASSAPERTTGELFF.

The chain couples TRBV19 to TRBJ1-4; no clear D. Trimming removed 1 base from V and 0 bases from J, with 6 bases in between. Germline lookup yields CDR1 LNHDA and CDR2 SQIVND (reference sequence). The CDR3 covers 15 residues. In nucleotides, the CDR3 is TGTGCCAGTAGTATAGGCATTGCAACTAATGAAAAACTGTTTTTT. Amino acid sequence: CASSIGIATNEKLFF. Filled out from reference TRBV19 and TRBJ1-4, the complete variable domain reads DGGITQSPKYLFRKEGQNVTLSCEQNLNHDAMYWYRQDPGQGLRLIYYSQIVNDFQKGDIAEGYSVSREKKESFPLTVTSAQKNPTAFYLCASSIGIATNEKLFFGSGTQLSVL.

Points on this clone: An end of the junction differs from the germline gene, which may be a read error. V gene TRBV5-5 combines with J gene TRBJ2-7, with D possibly matching TRBD2 (5 bases). The V gene's germline CDR1 is SGHKS and CDR2 YYEKEE (reference sequence). The CDR3 runs 17 residues. The CDR3 DNA reads TGTGCCAGCAGTTTGGCGGCGGGCTCCCCCAGCTCCTACGAGCAGTACTTC. Translating it yields CASSLAAGSPSSYEQYF. Full variable domain (rest looked up from reference TRBV5-5 and TRBJ2-7): DAGVTQSPTHLIKTRGQQVTLRCSPISGHKSVSWYQQVLGQGPQFIFQYYEKEERGRGNFPDRFSARQFPNYSSELNVNALLLGDSALYLCASSLAAGSPSSYEQYFGPGTRLTVT.

The chain couples TRBV28 to TRBJ1-2; a weak D match, TRBD1 (6 bases). CDR3 length: 15 residues. The ends were cut back, 6 bases at V and 4 bases at J, with 18 bases in the middle. CDR1 is MDHEN and CDR2 is SYDVKM in the germline V gene. The CDR3, as DNA: TGTGCCAGCAGCTCAGGACATGGGACATTCTATGGCTACACCTTC. It translates to CASSSGHGTFYGYTF.

The chain recombines TRBV5-5 with TRBJ1-1, with D possibly TRBD1 on 5 matching bases. Trimming pared 0 bases from V and 4 bases from J, leaving 13 bases between. The CDR3 covers 15 residues. CDR1 and CDR2 (germline): SGHKS, YYEKEE (reference sequence). CDR3 nucleotide sequence: TGTGCCAGCAGCTTGGCGGGGCCCATGACCACTGAAGCTTTCTTT. This sequence encodes CASSLAGPMTTEAFF.